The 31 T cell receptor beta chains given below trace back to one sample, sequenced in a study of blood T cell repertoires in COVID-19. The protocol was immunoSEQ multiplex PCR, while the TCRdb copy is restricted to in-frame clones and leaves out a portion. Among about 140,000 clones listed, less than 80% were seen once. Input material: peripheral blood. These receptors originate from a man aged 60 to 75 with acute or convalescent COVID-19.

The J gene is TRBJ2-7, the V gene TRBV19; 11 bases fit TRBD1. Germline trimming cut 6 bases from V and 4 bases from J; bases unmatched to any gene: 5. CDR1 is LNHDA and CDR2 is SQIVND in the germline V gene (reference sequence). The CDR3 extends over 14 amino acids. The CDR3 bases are TGTGCCAGTAGCCCGGGACAGGGGGAATACGAGCAGTACTTC. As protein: CASSPGQGEYEQYF.

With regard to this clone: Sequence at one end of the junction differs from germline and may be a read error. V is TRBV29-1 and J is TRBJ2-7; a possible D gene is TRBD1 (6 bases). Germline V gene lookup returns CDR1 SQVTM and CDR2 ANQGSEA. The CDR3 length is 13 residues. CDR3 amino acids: CSVEGTYPYEQYF. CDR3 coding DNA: TGCAGCGTGGAAGGGACATATCCTTACGAGCAGTACTTC.

The CDR3 loop reads CASSQLAGEKDEQFF. CDR3 sequence (DNA): TGTGCCAGCAGCCAACTAGCGGGAGAGAAGGATGAGCAGTTCTTC. V is TRBV14 and J is TRBJ2-1, with 10 bases aligning to TRBD2. The CDR3 extends over 15 amino acids. Per the germline V gene, CDR1 is SGHDN and CDR2 is FVKESK. The trim removed 2 bases at V and 8 bases at J, leaving 6 bases unmatched.

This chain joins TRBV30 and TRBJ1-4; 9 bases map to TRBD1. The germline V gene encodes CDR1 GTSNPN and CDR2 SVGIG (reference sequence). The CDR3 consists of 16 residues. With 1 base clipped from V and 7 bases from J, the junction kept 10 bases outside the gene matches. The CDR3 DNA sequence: TGTGCCTGGAGTGCGGGTTTGACAGGGGGAGGTGAAAAACTGTTTTTT. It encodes CAWSAGLTGGGEKLFF.

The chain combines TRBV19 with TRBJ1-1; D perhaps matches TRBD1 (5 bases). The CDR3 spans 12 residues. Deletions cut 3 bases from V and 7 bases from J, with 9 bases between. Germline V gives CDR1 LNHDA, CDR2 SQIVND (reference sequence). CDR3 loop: CASSMGQIEAFF. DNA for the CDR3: TGTGCCAGTAGTATGGGGCAGATTGAAGCTTTCTTT.

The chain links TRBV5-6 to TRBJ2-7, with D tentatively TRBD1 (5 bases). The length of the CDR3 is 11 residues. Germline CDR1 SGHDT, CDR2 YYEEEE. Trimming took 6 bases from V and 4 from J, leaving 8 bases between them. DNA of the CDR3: TGTGCCAGCACTGCAGGGTACGAGCAGTACTTC. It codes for CASTAGYEQYF.

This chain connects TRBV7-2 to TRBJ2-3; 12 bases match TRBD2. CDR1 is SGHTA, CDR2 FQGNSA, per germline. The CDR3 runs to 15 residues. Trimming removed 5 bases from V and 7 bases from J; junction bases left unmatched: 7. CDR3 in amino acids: CASSPTSGRGNTQYF. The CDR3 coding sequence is TGTGCCAGCAGCCCGACTAGCGGGAGAGGTAATACGCAGTATTTT.

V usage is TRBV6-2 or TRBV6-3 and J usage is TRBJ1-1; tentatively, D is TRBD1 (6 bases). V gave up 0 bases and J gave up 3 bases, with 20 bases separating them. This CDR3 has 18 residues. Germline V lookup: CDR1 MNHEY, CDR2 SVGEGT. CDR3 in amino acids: CASSYSRGTPLGDTEAFF. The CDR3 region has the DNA TGTGCCAGCAGTTACTCGAGGGGGACCCCCTTAGGAGACACTGAAGCTTTCTTT.

CDR3 in DNA: TGTGCCACCAGTGATCCGGGATTCAGAACAGATACGCAGTATTTT. Its protein product is CATSDPGFRTDTQYF. The genes are TRBV24-1 and TRBJ2-3; D may be TRBD2 (5 bases). The CDR3 runs to 15 residues. V was shortened by 3 bases and J by 3 bases, with 12 bases between the two germline ends. Germline CDR1 KGHDR, CDR2 SFDVKD.

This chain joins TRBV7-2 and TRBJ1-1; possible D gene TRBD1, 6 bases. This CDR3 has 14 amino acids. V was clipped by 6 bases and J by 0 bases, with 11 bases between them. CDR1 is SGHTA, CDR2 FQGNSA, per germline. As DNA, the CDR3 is TGTGCCAGCAGGGCGGGGGCCGTGAACACTGAAGCTTTCTTT. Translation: CASRAGAVNTEAFF.

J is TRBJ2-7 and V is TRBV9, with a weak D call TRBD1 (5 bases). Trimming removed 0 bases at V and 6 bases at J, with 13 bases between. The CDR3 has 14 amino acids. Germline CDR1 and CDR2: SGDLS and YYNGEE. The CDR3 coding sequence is TGTGCCAGCAGCGTAGGAACAGGCACAGCCGAGCAGTACTTC. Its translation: CASSVGTGTAEQYF.

CDR3 protein: CASSLELVGNRDTQYF. The CDR3 DNA is TGTGCCAGCAGCTTAGAGCTGGTCGGGAACCGGGATACGCAGTATTTT. The chain carries TRBV7-8 and TRBJ2-3, with D maybe TRBD2 (5 bases). Trimming pared 1 base from V and 6 bases from J, leaving 17 bases between. This CDR3 has 16 amino acids. CDR1 is SGHVS, CDR2 FQNEAQ, per germline.

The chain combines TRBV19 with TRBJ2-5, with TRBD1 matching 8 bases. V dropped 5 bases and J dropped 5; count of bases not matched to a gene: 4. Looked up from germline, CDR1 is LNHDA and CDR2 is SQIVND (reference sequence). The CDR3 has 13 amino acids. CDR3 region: CASSQGASETQYF. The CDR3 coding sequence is TGTGCCAGTAGTCAGGGGGCCTCGGAGACCCAGTACTTC.

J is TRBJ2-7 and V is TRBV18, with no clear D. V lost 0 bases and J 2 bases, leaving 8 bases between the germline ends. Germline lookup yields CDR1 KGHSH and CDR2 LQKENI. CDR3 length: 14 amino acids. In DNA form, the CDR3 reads TGTGCCAGCTCACCACCTGGGCCCCCCTACGAGCAGTACTTC. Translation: CASSPPGPPYEQYF. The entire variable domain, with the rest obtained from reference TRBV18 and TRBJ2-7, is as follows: NAGVMQNPRHLVRRRGQEARLRCSPMKGHSHVYWYRQLPEEGLKFMVYLQKENIIDESGMPKERFSAEFPKEGPSILRIQQVVRGDSAAYFCASSPPGPPYEQYFGPGTRLTVT.

CDR3: CASGDRVGNEQFF. The CDR3 bases are TGTGCCAGCGGTGACAGGGTCGGCAATGAGCAGTTCTTC. The chain employs TRBV7-3 and TRBJ2-1; 7 bases align to TRBD1. This CDR3 is built from 13 residues. With V trimmed by 8 bases and J by 6 bases, 7 bases remained unmatched. The germline CDR1 and CDR2 sequences are SGHTA and FQGTGA.

The CDR3 DNA is TGTGCCAGCAGCGTGGGTCAGGGGGTCGGAGAGACCCAGTACTTC. It encodes CASSVGQGVGETQYF. The chain couples TRBV9 to TRBJ2-5; 7 bases are a match to TRBD1. Trimming removed 2 bases from V and 4 bases from J; junction bases left unmatched: 8. Germline V gives CDR1 SGDLS, CDR2 YYNGEE. This CDR3 is 15 amino acids long. Full variable domain (outside the CDR3, taken from reference TRBV9 and TRBJ2-5): DSGVTQTPKHLITATGQRVTLRCSPRSGDLSVYWYQQSLDQGLQFLIQYYNGEERAKGNILERFSAQQFPDLHSELNLSSLELGDSALYFCASSVGQGVGETQYFGPGTRLLVL.

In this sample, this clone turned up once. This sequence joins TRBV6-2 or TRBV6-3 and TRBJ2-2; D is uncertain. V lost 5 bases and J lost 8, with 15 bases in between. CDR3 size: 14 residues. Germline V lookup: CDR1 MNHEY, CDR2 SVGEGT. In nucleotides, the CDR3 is TGTGCCAGCAGTCCACCTCCCGCGCGGGGGGAGCTGTTTTTT. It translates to CASSPPPARGELFF.

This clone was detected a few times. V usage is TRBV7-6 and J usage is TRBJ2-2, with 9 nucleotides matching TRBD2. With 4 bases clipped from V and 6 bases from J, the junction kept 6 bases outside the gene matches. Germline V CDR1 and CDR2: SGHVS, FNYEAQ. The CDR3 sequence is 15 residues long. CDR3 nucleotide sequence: TGTGCCAGCAGCTCGCTTAGCGGGAGTGCCGGGGAGCTGTTTTTT. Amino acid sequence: CASSSLSGSAGELFF.

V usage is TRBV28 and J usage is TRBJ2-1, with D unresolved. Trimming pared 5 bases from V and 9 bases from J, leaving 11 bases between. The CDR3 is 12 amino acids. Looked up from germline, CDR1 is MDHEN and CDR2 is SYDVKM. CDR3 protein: CASSTLFGEQFF. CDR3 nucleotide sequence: TGTGCCAGCAGTACCCTGTTCGGTGAGCAGTTCTTC. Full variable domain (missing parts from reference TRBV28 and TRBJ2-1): DVKVTQSSRYLVKRTGEKVFLECVQDMDHENMFWYRQDPGLGLRLIYFSYDVKMKEKGDIPEGYSVSREKKERFSLILESASTNQTSMYLCASSTLFGEQFFGPGTRLTVL.

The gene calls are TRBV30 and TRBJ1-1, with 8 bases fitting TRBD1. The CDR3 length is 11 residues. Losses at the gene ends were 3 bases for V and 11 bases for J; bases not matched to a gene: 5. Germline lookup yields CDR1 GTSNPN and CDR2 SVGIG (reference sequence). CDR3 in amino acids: CAWRVDRDAFF. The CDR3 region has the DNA TGTGCCTGGAGGGTGGACAGGGACGCTTTCTTT. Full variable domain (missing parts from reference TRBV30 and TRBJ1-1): SQTIHQWPATLVQPVGSPLSLECTVEGTSNPNLYWYRQAAGRGLQLLFYSVGIGQISSEVPQNLSASRPQDRQFILSSKKLLLSDSGFYLCAWRVDRDAFFGQGTRLTVV.

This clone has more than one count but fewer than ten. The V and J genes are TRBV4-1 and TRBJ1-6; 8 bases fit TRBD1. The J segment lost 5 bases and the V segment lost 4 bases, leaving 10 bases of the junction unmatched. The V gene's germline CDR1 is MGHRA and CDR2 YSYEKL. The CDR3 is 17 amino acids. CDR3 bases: TGCGCCAGCAGCCTTTTTGGTCAGGGGGCTAATAATTCACCCCTCCACTTT. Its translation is CASSLFGQGANNSPLHF.

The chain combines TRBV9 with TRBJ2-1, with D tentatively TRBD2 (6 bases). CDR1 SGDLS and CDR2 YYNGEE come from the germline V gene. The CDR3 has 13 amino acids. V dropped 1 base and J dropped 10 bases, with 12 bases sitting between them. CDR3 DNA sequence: TGTGCCAGCAGCGTACGCGGGGAAGGGGAGCAGTTCTTC. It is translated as CASSVRGEGEQFF.

CDR3 coding DNA: TGTGCCAGCATCCAAGGGGGCTCTGGAAACACCATATATTTT. Translation gives CASIQGGSGNTIYF. J is TRBJ1-3 and V is TRBV6-5; maybe TRBD1 (6 bases). V shed 7 bases and J shed 0 bases, with 10 bases lying between them. Germline V lookup: CDR1 MNHEY, CDR2 SVGAGI. CDR3 size: 14 residues.

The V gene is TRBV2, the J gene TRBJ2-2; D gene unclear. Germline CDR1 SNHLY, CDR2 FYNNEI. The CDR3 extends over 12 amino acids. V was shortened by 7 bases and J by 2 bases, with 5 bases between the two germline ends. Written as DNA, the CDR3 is TGTGCCAGCATAGCCAACACCGGGGAGCTGTTTTTT. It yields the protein CASIANTGELFF.

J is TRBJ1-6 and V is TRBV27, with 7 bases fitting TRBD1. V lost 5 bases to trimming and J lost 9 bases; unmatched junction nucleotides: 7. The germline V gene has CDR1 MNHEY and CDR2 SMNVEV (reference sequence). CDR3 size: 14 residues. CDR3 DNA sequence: TGTGCCAGCAGTACAGGGGCCCTAGGTTCACCCCTCCACTTT. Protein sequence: CASSTGALGSPLHF.

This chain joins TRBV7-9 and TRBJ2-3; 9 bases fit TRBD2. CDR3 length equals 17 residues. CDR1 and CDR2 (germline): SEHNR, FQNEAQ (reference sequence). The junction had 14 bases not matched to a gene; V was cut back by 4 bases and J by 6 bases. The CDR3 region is CASSSSVAGARGDTQYF. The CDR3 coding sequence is TGTGCCAGCAGCTCCAGCGTAGCGGGAGCGAGAGGGGATACGCAGTATTTT.

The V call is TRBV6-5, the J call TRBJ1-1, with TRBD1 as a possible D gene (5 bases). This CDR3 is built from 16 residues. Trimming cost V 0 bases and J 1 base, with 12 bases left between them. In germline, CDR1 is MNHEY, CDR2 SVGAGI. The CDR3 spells CASSYSINGQNTEAFF. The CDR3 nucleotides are TGTGCCAGCAGTTACTCGATAAACGGACAGAACACTGAAGCTTTCTTT.

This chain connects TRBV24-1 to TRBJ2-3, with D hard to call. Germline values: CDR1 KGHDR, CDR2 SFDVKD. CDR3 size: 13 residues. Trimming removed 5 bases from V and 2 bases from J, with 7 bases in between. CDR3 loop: CATSGRVTDTQYF. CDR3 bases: TGTGCCACCAGTGGACGGGTCACAGATACGCAGTATTTT.

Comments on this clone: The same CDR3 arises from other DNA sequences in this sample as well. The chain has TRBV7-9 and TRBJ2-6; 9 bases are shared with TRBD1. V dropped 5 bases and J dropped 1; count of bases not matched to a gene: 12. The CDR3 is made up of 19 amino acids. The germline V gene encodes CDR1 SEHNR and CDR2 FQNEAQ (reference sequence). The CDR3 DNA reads TGTGCCAGCAGCGTGGGTCGGGGGACAGGGATTTCTGGGGCCAACGTCCTGACTTTC. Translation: CASSVGRGTGISGANVLTF. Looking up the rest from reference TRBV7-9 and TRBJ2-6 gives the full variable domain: DTGVSQNPRHKITKRGQNVTFRCDPISEHNRLYWYRQTLGQGPEFLTYFQNEAQLEKSRLLSDRFSAERPKGSFSTLEIQRTEQGDSAMYLCASSVGRGTGISGANVLTFGAGSRLTVL.

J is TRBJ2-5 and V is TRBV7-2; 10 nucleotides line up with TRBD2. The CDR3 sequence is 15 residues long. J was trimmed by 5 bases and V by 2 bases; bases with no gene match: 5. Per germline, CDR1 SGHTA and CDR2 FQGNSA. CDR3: CASSLQAGGRETQYF. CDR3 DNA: TGTGCCAGCAGCTTACAAGCGGGAGGGAGGGAGACCCAGTACTTC.

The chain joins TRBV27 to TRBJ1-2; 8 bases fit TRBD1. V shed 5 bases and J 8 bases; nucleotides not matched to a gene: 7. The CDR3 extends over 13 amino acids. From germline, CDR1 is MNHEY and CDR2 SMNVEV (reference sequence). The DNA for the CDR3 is TGTGCCAGCAGTCCAGACAGGGGTGGAGGCTACACCTTC. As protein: CASSPDRGGGYTF.